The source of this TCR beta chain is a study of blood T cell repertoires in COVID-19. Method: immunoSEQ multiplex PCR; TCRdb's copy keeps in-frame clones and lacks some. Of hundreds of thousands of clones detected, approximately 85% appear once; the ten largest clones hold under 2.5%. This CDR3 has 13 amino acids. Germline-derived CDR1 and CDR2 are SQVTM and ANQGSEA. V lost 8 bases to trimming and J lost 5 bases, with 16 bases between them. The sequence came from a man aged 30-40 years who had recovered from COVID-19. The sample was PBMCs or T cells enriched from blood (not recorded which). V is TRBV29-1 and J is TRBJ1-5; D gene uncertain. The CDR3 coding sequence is TGCAGCACCTCGGCGGGGTTCGATCAGCCCCAGCATTTT. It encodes CSTSAGFDQPQHF. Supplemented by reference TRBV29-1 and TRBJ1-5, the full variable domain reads SAVISQKPSRDICQRGTSLTIQCQVDSQVTMMFWYRQQPGQSLTLIATANQGSEATYESGFVIDKFPISRPNLTFSTLTVSNMSPEDSSIYLCSTSAGFDQPQHFGDGTRLSIL.